A selection of T cell receptor beta chains follows, all from one sample in a study of CD4 and CD8 cells across lung adenocarcinoma regions. One entry per CDR3 protein, called by TCRdb with MiXCR from the PCR reads. The sample shows 9,500 to 11,000 distinct CDR3 sequences, roughly three fifths of them seen only once. The material sequenced was CD8+ T cells from the margin of a lung tumor. Receptors were obtained from a male donor with lung adenocarcinoma. The CD4 and CD8 labels of this study may be unreliable. The CDR3 runs from the conserved cysteine through the conserved F or W. D genes are given only for firm matches. Size values are once, few and many counts, or a class for expanded clones, and some rows have none.

V gene: TRBV6-2/TRBV6-3
CDR3 length: 15
J gene: TRBJ2-4
clone size: -
D gene: TRBD1
CDR3 protein: CASRAGGSGKNIQYF
CDR3 DNA: TGTGCCAGCAGGGCAGGGGGCTCGGGCAAAAACATTCAGTACTTC

V gene: TRBV6-1
CDR3 length: 15
J gene: TRBJ1-1
clone size: -
D gene: -
CDR3 protein: CASSALEGMNTEAFF
CDR3 DNA: TGTGCCAGCAGTGCCCTTGAGGGGATGAACACTGAAGCTTTCTTT

V gene: TRBV6-1
CDR3 length: 14
J gene: TRBJ2-2
clone size: -
D gene: TRBD1
CDR3 protein: CASKGTGITGELFF
CDR3 DNA: TGTGCCAGCAAAGGGACAGGGATTACCGGGGAGCTGTTTTTT

V gene: TRBV6-1
CDR3 length: 15
J gene: TRBJ2-1
clone size: -
D gene: TRBD2
CDR3 protein: CASSGLAGGYNEQFF
CDR3 DNA: TGTGCCAGCAGTGGGCTAGCGGGGGGGTACAATGAGCAGTTCTTC

V gene: TRBV20-1
CDR3 length: 13
J gene: TRBJ2-1
clone size: -
D gene: -
CDR3 protein: CSARALLDNEQFF
CDR3 DNA: TGCAGTGCTAGAGCGCTTCTCGACAATGAGCAGTTCTTC

V gene: TRBV6-1
CDR3 length: 17
J gene: TRBJ2-1
clone size: -
D gene: -
CDR3 protein: CASSPPPPGLNYNEQFF
CDR3 DNA: TGTGCCAGCAGCCCACCCCCCCCGGGACTCAACTACAATGAGCAGTTCTTC

V gene: TRBV27
CDR3 length: 15
J gene: TRBJ2-3
clone size: -
D gene: -
CDR3 protein: CASRQRVGLTDTQYF
CDR3 DNA: TGTGCCAGCAGGCAGCGGGTAGGACTCACAGATACGCAGTATTTT

V gene: TRBV7-6
CDR3 length: 14
J gene: TRBJ2-7
clone size: few
D gene: TRBD2
CDR3 protein: CASSRTSGFYEQYF
CDR3 DNA: TGTGCCAGCAGCCGGACTAGCGGGTTTTACGAGCAGTACTTC

V gene: TRBV6-1
CDR3 length: 13
J gene: TRBJ2-7
clone size: few
D gene: -
CDR3 protein: CASSEDHAYEQYF
CDR3 DNA: TGTGCCAGCAGTGAAGACCACGCCTACGAGCAGTACTTC

V gene: TRBV9
CDR3 length: 15
J gene: TRBJ2-5
clone size: -
D gene: -
CDR3 protein: CASSKTTGREETQYF
CDR3 DNA: TGTGCCAGCAGCAAAACGACAGGTCGGGAGGAGACCCAGTACTTC

V gene: TRBV6-4
CDR3 length: 12
J gene: TRBJ2-1
clone size: few
D gene: -
CDR3 protein: CAITGTHNEQFF
CDR3 DNA: TGTGCCATAACCGGGACCCACAATGAGCAGTTCTTC

V gene: TRBV10-1
CDR3 length: 13
J gene: TRBJ2-2
clone size: -
D gene: -
CDR3 protein: CASSDRDTGELFF
CDR3 DNA: TGCGCCAGCAGTGACAGGGACACCGGGGAGCTGTTTTTT

V gene: TRBV12-3/TRBV12-4
CDR3 length: 15
J gene: TRBJ2-1
clone size: -
D gene: -
CDR3 protein: CASSPGTRRGNEQFF
CDR3 DNA: TGTGCCAGCAGTCCCGGGACTCGGAGGGGTAATGAGCAGTTCTTC

V gene: TRBV6-5
CDR3 length: 15
J gene: TRBJ2-1
clone size: few
D gene: -
CDR3 protein: CASSYNTGGDNEQFF
CDR3 DNA: TGTGCCAGCAGTTACAATACAGGGGGGGACAATGAGCAGTTCTTC